One and the same sample provided the 3 T cell receptor beta chains below, sequenced in a study of blood T cells in healthy people across ages. A second PCR, run for about 7 to 11 cycles, used a sample-barcoded 5' primer plus a J-beta primer mix. TCRdb re-analysed the 5' RACE reads in MiXCR, keeping a single row per CDR3 protein. This sample yields roughly 1,800,000 distinct CDR3 sequences, of which roughly 50% are seen a single time; less than 2.5% belongs to the top ten. The sequenced sample was blood. The receptors come from a woman aged 35 to 49 in good health.

This clonotype came up a few times. The CDR3 region is CASSYNLAGNQETQYF. The CDR3 coding sequence is TGTGCCAGCAGTTACAATCTAGCGGGGAATCAAGAGACCCAGTACTTC. The rearrangement uses TRBV6-2 or TRBV6-3 and TRBJ2-5, with TRBD2 matching over 9 bases. The V gene's germline CDR1 is MNHEY and CDR2 SVGEGT. V gave up 2 bases and J gave up 2 bases; unmatched junction bases: 6. The CDR3 loop spans 16 amino acids.

In its sample, this clonotype was seen once. Here the CDR3 reads CSARGTGTGGGEKLFF. The CDR3, as DNA: TGCAGTGCTAGAGGGACCGGGACAGGGGGCGGTGAAAAACTGTTTTTT. The V and J genes are TRBV20-1 and TRBJ1-4; 12 bases align to TRBD1. This CDR3 contains 16 residues. Germline assignment: CDR1 DFQATT and CDR2 SNEGSKA (reference sequence). V was clipped by 1 base and J by 7 bases; unmatched bases: 7.

The rearrangement joins TRBV27 to TRBJ2-3; possible D gene TRBD2, 6 bases. This CDR3 has 16 residues. Deletions cut 2 bases from V and 5 bases from J, with 17 bases between. Germline V gene data show CDR1 as MNHEY and CDR2 as SMNVEV (reference sequence). The CDR3 loop reads CASSLRAVTREDTQYF. CDR3 coding DNA: TGTGCCAGCAGTTTAAGGGCAGTGACGCGGGAAGATACGCAGTATTTT.